This TCR beta chain emerged from a study of T cell changes during pregnancy in multiple sclerosis. Repertoires were generated with immunoSEQ multiplex PCR, while TCRdb's copy carries only in-frame clones and drops some. This table holds around 56,000 clones, about 90% found once. J gave up 8 bases and V 5 bases, and 12 bases lay outside the gene matches. CDR3 length equals 15 residues. CDR1 and CDR2 (germline): MGHDK, SYGVNS. This clone has only a few counts. This sequence joins TRBV25-1 and TRBJ2-1; TRBD2 matches at 7 bases. The sequences come from CD4+ T cells from peripheral blood mononuclear cells, collected in the first trimester of pregnancy. This clonotype was sampled from a female donor with multiple sclerosis, enrolled in a pregnancy study. CDR3 amino acids: CASSLLAGVSDEQFF. The CDR3 coding sequence is TGTGCCAGCAGTTTACTGGCGGGGGTGAGTGATGAGCAGTTCTTC.